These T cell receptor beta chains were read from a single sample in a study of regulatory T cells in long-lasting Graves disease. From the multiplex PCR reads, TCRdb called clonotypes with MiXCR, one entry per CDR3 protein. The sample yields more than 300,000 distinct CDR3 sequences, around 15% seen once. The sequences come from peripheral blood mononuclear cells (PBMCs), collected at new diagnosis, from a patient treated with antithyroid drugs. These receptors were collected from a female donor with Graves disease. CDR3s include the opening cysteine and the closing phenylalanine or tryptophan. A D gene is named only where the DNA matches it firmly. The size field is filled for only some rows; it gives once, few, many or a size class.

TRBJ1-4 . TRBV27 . CASSLHRLATNEKLFF TGTGCCAGCAGCCTCCACAGGCTGGCAACTAATGAAAAACTGTTTTTT
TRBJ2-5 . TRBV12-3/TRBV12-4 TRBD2 CASSIEGLAGGGETQYF TGTGCCAGTAGTATAGAGGGACTAGCGGGAGGGGGAGAGACCCAGTACTTC
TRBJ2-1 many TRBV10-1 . CASSESVGGSEQFF TGCGCCAGCAGTGAGTCGGTTGGTGGGAGTGAGCAGTTCTTC
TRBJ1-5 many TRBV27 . CASSQGQNQPQHF TGTGCCAGCAGTCAGGGGCAGAATCAGCCCCAGCATTTT
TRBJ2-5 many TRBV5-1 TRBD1 CASSLTGTGGEETQYF TGCGCCAGCAGCTTAACCGGGACAGGGGGCGAAGAGACCCAGTACTTC
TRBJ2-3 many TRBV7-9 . CASSLPGAGARTDTQYF TGTGCCAGCAGCCTCCCCGGGGCGGGGGCCCGCACAGATACGCAGTATTTT
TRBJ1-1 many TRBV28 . CATTSEVGGTSPYSGTEAFF TGTGCCACCACCAGCGAGGTAGGGGGGACTTCCCCCTACTCGGGAACTGAAGCTTTCTTT
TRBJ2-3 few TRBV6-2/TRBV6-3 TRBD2 CASSYSLAGGPRNTDTQYF TGTGCCAGCAGTTACTCCCTAGCGGGGGGGCCTCGGAACACAGATACGCAGTATTTT
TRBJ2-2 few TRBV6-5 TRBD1 CASSYRVDRGLLEGSDTGELFF TGTGCCAGCAGTTACCGCGTAGACAGGGGGCTCTTAGAGGGCTCGGACACCGGGGAGCTGTTTTTT
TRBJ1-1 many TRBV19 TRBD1 CASSSNRGANTEAFF TGTGCCAGTAGTAGTAACAGGGGAGCGAACACTGAAGCTTTCTTT
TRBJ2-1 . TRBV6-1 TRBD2 CASSPCLFGGGFNEQFF TGTGCCAGCAGCCCTTGCCTTTTTGGGGGAGGGTTCAATGAGCAGTTCTTC
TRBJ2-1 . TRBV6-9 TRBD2 CASSYQSSGLSYNEQFF TGTGCCAGCAGTTACCAGTCTAGCGGGTTATCCTACAATGAGCAGTTCTTC
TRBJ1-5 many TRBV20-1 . CSAPRSGTERYSNQPQHF TGCAGTGCGCCAAGATCCGGGACGGAACGTTATAGCAATCAGCCCCAGCATTTT
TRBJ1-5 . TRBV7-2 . CASSYDWSNRPQHF TGTGCCAGCAGCTATGACTGGAGCAATCGGCCCCAGCATTTT
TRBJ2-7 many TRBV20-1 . CSATAGTVTSYEQYF TGCAGTGCTACTGCGGGGACAGTCACCTCCTACGAGCAGTACTTC
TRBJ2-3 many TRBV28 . CASTAGTTDTQYF TGTGCCAGCACCGCGGGTACCACAGATACGCAGTATTTT
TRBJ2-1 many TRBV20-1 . CSASVRGRNEQFF TGCAGTGCTAGCGTCAGGGGGAGGAATGAGCAGTTCTTC
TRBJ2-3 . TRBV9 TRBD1 CASSPSLTGGDTQYF TGTGCCAGCAGCCCCTCCCTTACAGGGGGGGATACGCAGTATTTT
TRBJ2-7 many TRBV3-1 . CASSLSGTDEQYF TGTGCCAGCAGCCTCTCCGGGACCGACGAGCAGTACTTC
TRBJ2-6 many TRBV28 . CASSFEHSGANVLTF TGTGCCAGCAGTTTCGAGCACTCTGGGGCCAACGTCCTGACTTTC
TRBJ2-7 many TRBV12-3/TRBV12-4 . CASRPDGSYEQYF TGTGCCAGCAGGCCTGACGGTTCCTACGAGCAGTACTTC
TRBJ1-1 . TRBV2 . CAINSGRSGGTEAFF TGTGCCATCAACTCCGGGCGCTCCGGAGGAACTGAAGCTTTCTTT
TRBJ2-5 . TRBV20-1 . CSARRDNQETQYF TGCAGTGCTAGGAGGGACAACCAAGAGACCCAGTACTTC
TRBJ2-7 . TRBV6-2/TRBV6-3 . CASSFPGPPSYEQYF TGTGCCAGCAGTTTCCCCGGCCCACCTTCCTACGAGCAGTACTTC
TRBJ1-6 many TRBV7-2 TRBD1 CASSLIGQGSSPLHF TGTGCCAGCAGCCTGATAGGACAGGGCTCGTCACCCCTCCACTTT
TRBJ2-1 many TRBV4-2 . CASSQETGNEQFF TGTGCCAGCAGCCAAGAAACGGGCAATGAGCAGTTCTTC
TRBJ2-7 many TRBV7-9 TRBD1 CASCRQGAYEQYF TGTGCCAGCTGTCGTCAGGGGGCCTACGAGCAGTACTTC
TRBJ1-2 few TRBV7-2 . CASSPQTDYTF TGTGCCAGCAGCCCCCAGACAGATTACACCTTC
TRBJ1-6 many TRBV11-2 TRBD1 CASGTENSPLHF TGTGCCAGCGGGACAGAAAATTCACCCCTCCACTTT
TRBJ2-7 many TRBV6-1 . CATKRVAHSYEQYF TGTGCCACCAAGCGGGTTGCTCACTCCTACGAGCAGTACTTC
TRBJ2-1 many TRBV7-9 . CASSFLWDNEQFF TGTGCCAGCAGCTTTCTCTGGGACAATGAGCAGTTCTTC
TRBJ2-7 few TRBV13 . CASSHRDYEQYF TGTGCCAGCAGCCATAGGGACTACGAGCAGTACTTC
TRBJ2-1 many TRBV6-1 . CASTPRGRRDEQFF TGTGCCAGCACCCCTAGGGGCCGACGGGATGAGCAGTTCTTC
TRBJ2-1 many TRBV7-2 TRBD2 CASSSGLAGFNEQFF TGTGCCAGCAGCTCAGGACTAGCGGGATTTAATGAGCAGTTCTTC
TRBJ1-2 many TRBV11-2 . CASSSIKGRQADSVRDGYTF TGTGCCAGCAGCTCAATCAAAGGACGACAGGCTGATTCTGTAAGGGATGGCTACACCTTC
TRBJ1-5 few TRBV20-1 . CSAPAGSNQPQHF TGCAGTGCCCCAGCGGGTAGCAATCAGCCCCAGCATTTT
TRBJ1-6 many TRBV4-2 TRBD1 CASSFTGGENNSPLHF TGTGCCAGCAGCTTCACAGGGGGGGAAAATAATTCACCCCTCCACTTT
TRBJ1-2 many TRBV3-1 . CASSPGVGSYGYTF TGTGCCAGCAGCCCCGGGGTCGGGTCCTATGGCTACACCTTC
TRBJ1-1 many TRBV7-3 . CASSSDGRTEAFF TGTGCCAGCAGCTCCGACGGACGGACGGAAGCTTTCTTT
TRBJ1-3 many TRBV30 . CAWRGEGGNTIYF TGTGCCTGGAGAGGGGAAGGTGGAAACACCATATATTTT
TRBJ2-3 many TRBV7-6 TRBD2 CASSASGGRTDTQYF TGTGCCAGCAGCGCCAGCGGGGGCCGCACAGATACGCAGTATTTT
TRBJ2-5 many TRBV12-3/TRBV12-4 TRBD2 CASSRSGRGAATQYF TGTGCCAGCAGCCGTAGCGGGAGGGGAGCGGCGACCCAGTACTTC
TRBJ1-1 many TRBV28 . CASSQGGYSEAFF TGTGCCAGCAGTCAGGGAGGATACTCGGAGGCTTTCTTT
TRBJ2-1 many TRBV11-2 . CASSLFGGPDNEQFF TGTGCCAGCAGCTTATTTGGCGGACCAGACAATGAGCAGTTCTTC
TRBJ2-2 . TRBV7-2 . CASSPVPSSGELFF TGTGCCAGCAGCCCGGTCCCAAGCTCCGGGGAGCTGTTTTTT
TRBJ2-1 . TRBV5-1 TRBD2 CASSAGLARTSSYNEQFF TGCGCCAGCAGCGCGGGACTAGCGCGAACGAGCTCCTACAATGAGCAGTTCTTC
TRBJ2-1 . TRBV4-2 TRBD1 CASSPVTGTESYNEQFF TGTGCCAGCAGCCCAGTAACCGGGACAGAGTCCTACAATGAGCAGTTCTTC
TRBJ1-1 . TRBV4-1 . CASGRAKGFNTEAFF TGCGCCAGCGGACGGGCTAAGGGCTTTAACACTGAAGCTTTCTTT
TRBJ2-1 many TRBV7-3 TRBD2 CASSLPDEPDAGLAEGDEQFF TGTGCCAGCAGCTTACCCGATGAGCCAGATGCCGGACTAGCGGAGGGGGATGAGCAGTTCTTC
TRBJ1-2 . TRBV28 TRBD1 CASSLYHRGQAGGYTF TGTGCCAGCAGTTTGTACCACAGGGGGCAGGCTGGGGGCTACACCTTC
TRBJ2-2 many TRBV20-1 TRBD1 CSASRGPLNTGELFF TGCAGTGCTAGCAGGGGGCCCCTGAACACCGGGGAGCTGTTTTTT
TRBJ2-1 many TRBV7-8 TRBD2 CASSFSGRAYNEQFF TGTGCCAGCAGCTTTAGCGGGAGGGCTTACAATGAGCAGTTCTTC
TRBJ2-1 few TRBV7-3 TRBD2 CASSPQRIGGVLNEQFF TGTGCCAGCAGCCCGCAGAGGATCGGGGGGGTCCTGAATGAGCAGTTCTTC
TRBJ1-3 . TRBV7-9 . CASSFIGRSSGNTIYF TGTGCCAGCAGCTTCATCGGGCGGAGCTCTGGAAACACCATATATTTT
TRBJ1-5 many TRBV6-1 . CASSEVRADNQPQHF TGTGCCAGCAGTGAAGTTAGGGCGGATAATCAGCCCCAGCATTTT
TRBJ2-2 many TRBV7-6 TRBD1 CASSFDPGQGFTGELFF TGTGCCAGCAGCTTTGACCCGGGACAGGGATTCACCGGGGAGCTGTTTTTT
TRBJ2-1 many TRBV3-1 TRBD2 CASSPLAGGDNEQFF TGTGCCAGCAGCCCACTAGCGGGGGGAGACAATGAGCAGTTCTTC
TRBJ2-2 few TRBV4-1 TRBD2 CASSRTSGRRTGELFF TGCGCCAGCAGCCGAACTAGCGGGAGGCGTACCGGGGAGCTGTTTTTT
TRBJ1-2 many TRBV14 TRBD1 CASSTKPGGVGYTF TGTGCCAGCAGCACTAAGCCAGGGGGAGTTGGCTACACCTTC